A single sample gave rise to the 5 T cell receptor beta chains below, sequenced in a study of blood T cell repertoires in COVID-19. This table comes from immunoSEQ multiplex PCR, and its TCRdb copy is limited to in-frame clones, with some not included. The table has over 85,000 clones, about 89% seen once. The sequenced sample consisted of peripheral blood. These receptor sequences come from a human donor in a cohort sampled during active COVID-19.

The rearrangement joins TRBV11-3 to TRBJ2-1; unclear D gene. Trimming took off 0 bases at V and 5 bases at J, with 8 bases between the two ends. This CDR3 spans 14 amino acids. The V gene's germline CDR1 is SGHNT and CDR2 YENEEA. The CDR3 region is CASSLDLNNNEQFF. CDR3 coding DNA: TGTGCCAGCAGCTTAGATCTTAATAACAATGAGCAGTTCTTC.

The CDR3: CASSRYRASQETQYF. The CDR3 DNA is TGTGCCAGCAGCCGCTACAGGGCGAGTCAAGAGACCCAGTACTTC. The chain is built from TRBV6-5 and TRBJ2-5; TRBD1 might be the D (6 bases). CDR1 is MNHEY and CDR2 is SVGAGI in the germline V gene. The CDR3 length is 15 residues. V lost 6 bases to trimming and J lost 2 bases, with 16 bases between them.

The gene calls are TRBV6-1 and TRBJ1-1; D is uncertain. V was cut by 3 bases and J by 6 bases, with 20 bases left in between. The CDR3 length is 16 residues. Germline assignment: CDR1 MNHNS and CDR2 SASEGT. DNA of the CDR3: TGTGCCAGCAGTGAGGTGGAGAGCTCCCGTGCAGCTGAAGCTTTCTTT. Encoded protein: CASSEVESSRAAEAFF.

The chain links TRBV6-2 or TRBV6-3 to TRBJ2-3; D is unclear. From germline, CDR1 is MNHEY and CDR2 SVGEGT. CDR3 length equals 13 residues. Trimming stripped 6 bases from V and 3 bases from J, with 10 bases between. The CDR3 here is CASSYTGTDTQYF. CDR3 nucleotides: TGTGCCAGCAGCTATACCGGGACAGATACGCAGTATTTT.

This chain uses TRBV6-2 or TRBV6-3 with TRBJ1-2; D is undetermined. V lost 2 bases and J 8 bases, leaving 18 bases between the germline ends. The CDR3 is made up of 15 amino acids. Germline V gives CDR1 MNHEY, CDR2 SVGEGT. CDR3 protein: CASSYRSVARPGYTF. CDR3 in DNA: TGTGCCAGCAGTTACCGCTCAGTCGCGAGGCCCGGCTACACCTTC.